Presented here are 17 T cell receptor beta chains from one specimen sequenced in a study of regulatory T cells in long-lasting Graves disease. For TCR beta, libraries came from iRepertoire HTBI primers and Arm-PCR of CDR3 regions. One entry per CDR3 protein results from TCRdb running MiXCR on the multiplex PCR reads. The sample contains 680,000 or so distinct CDR3 sequences, less than 20% of which appear only once. Time point described: newly diagnosed GD, antithyroid drugs for less than 3 months. PBMC RNA was the source of the TCR library. These same data were also listed under a study on T cells in Graves' hyperthyroidism and ophthalmopathy.

The sequenced sample was peripheral blood mononuclear cells (PBMCs), obtained at new diagnosis, from a patient treated with antithyroid drugs. Receptors were obtained from a woman in her thirties with Graves disease.

J is TRBJ2-3 and V is TRBV4-1; 10 nucleotides line up with TRBD1. The J call may be incorrect, as the DNA end agrees better with TRBJ2-7. The CDR3 sequence is 16 residues long. Germline loops: CDR1 MGHRA, CDR2 YSYEKL. The CDR3 nucleotides are TGCGCCAGCAGCTACCTGGGGACAGGGGTATTCTACGAGCAGTACTTC. This gives the protein CASSYLGTGVFYEQYF.

This clonotype was observed a few times. CDR3 bases: TGTGCCACCAGTGATTCGTCGACAGGACTTTACAATGAGCAGTTCTTC. Translating it yields CATSDSSTGLYNEQFF. The rearrangement links TRBV24-1 to TRBJ2-1; maybe TRBD1 (6 bases). V was pared by 2 bases and J by 4 bases, with 14 bases between. The CDR3 is 16 residues long. The germline gives CDR1 KGHDR, CDR2 SFDVKD.

This rearrangement joins TRBV20-1 to TRBJ2-7, with 13 bases aligning to TRBD2. CDR3 length: 17 amino acids. The V gene's germline CDR1 is DFQATT and CDR2 SNEGSKA (reference sequence). J was trimmed by 3 bases and V by 0 bases; bases with no gene match: 8. This CDR3 reads CSARDRRTSGRGYEQYF. CDR3 nucleotide sequence: TGCAGTGCTAGAGATCGCCGAACTAGCGGGAGGGGCTACGAGCAGTACTTC.

This clonotype was counted between two and nine times. This chain uses TRBV25-1 with TRBJ1-1; weak D call: TRBD1 (5 bases). Germline CDR1 MGHDK, CDR2 SYGVNS. The ends were cut back, 2 bases at V and 9 bases at J, with 13 bases in the middle. The CDR3 extends over 13 amino acids. This CDR3 is CASSEGGRGQAFF. The CDR3 DNA follows: TGTGCCAGCAGTGAAGGGGGACGGGGCCAAGCTTTCTTT. The full variable domain, completed using reference TRBV25-1 and TRBJ1-1, is EADIYQTPRYLVIGTGKKITLECSQTMGHDKMYWYQQDPGMELHLIHYSYGVNSTEKGDLSSESTVSRIRTEHFPLTLESARPSHTSQYLCASSEGGRGQAFFGQGTRLTVV.

The gene calls are TRBV19 and TRBJ2-4; D is possibly TRBD1 or TRBD2 (6 bases each). The CDR3 is made up of 18 amino acids. V lost 5 bases, J lost 1 base, and 21 bases lay in between. Germline CDR1 LNHDA, CDR2 SQIVND (reference sequence). Here the CDR3 reads CASSPRGAPGGAKNIQYF. CDR3 bases: TGTGCCAGTAGTCCGAGGGGGGCCCCCGGCGGGGCCAAAAACATTCAGTACTTC.

The chain has TRBV20-1 and TRBJ2-7; 7 bases align to TRBD2. The ends lost 0 bases at V and 9 bases at J; junction bases unmatched: 11. Germline loops: CDR1 DFQATT, CDR2 SNEGSKA (reference sequence). The CDR3 runs 14 residues. CDR3 sequence: CSARDGLGGSRQYF. CDR3 nucleotides: TGCAGTGCTAGAGATGGGCTAGGCGGGAGCCGGCAGTACTTC.

J is TRBJ1-2 and V is TRBV24-1; TRBD1 aligns across 9 bases. J was trimmed by 6 bases and V by 2 bases; bases with no gene match: 3. The CDR3 has 14 residues. CDR1 is KGHDR, CDR2 SFDVKD, per germline. The CDR3 region is CATSDYDRGNGYTF. CDR3 nucleotide sequence: TGTGCCACCAGTGATTATGACAGGGGGAATGGCTACACCTTC.

The sample holds many counts of this clonotype. V and J are TRBV6-2 or TRBV6-3 and TRBJ1-1; no clear D. The CDR3 loop spans 14 amino acids. CDR1 and CDR2 (germline): MNHEY, SVGEGT. The germline V and J ends were trimmed by 2 bases and 6 bases, with 13 bases remaining between them. CDR3 coding DNA: TGTGCCAGCAGTTACCTTGGGCAAATCTCTGAAGCTTTCTTT. Its protein is CASSYLGQISEAFF.

This clonotype has more than one count but fewer than ten. This chain links TRBV20-1 with TRBJ1-5; D gene unclear. Germline loops: CDR1 DFQATT, CDR2 SNEGSKA (reference sequence). The V and J ends lost 5 bases and 5 bases respectively, with 13 bases between them. There are 13 residues in the CDR3. In DNA form, the CDR3 reads TGCAGTGCTGTCAACGAGTATCATCAGCCCCAGCATTTT. Residues: CSAVNEYHQPQHF.

The gene calls are TRBV10-3 and TRBJ1-5; TRBD1 agrees at 8 bases. Losses at the gene ends were 0 bases for V and 7 bases for J; bases not matched to a gene: 5. This CDR3 has 15 residues. CDR1 is ENHRY and CDR2 is SYGVKD in the germline V gene. The CDR3, as DNA: TGTGCCATCAGTGAGTCCGATCAGGGGGCACAGCCCCAGCATTTT. The encoded protein is CAISESDQGAQPQHF.

This clonotype was detected a few times. The CDR3 loop is CTPIEPAVGPDTQYF. The CDR3 nucleotides read TGCACCCCTATCGAGCCGGCCGTAGGTCCAGATACGCAGTATTTT. The gene calls are TRBV20-1 and TRBJ2-3; D remains unclear. Germline V gene lookup returns CDR1 DFQATT and CDR2 SNEGSKA (reference sequence). This CDR3 contains 15 residues.

The rearrangement uses TRBV3-1 and TRBJ2-5; D remains ambiguous. The CDR3 extends over 13 amino acids. Germline CDR1 reads LGHDT; CDR2 reads YNNKEL (reference sequence). V lost 5 bases to trimming and J lost 4 bases, with 11 bases between them. CDR3 region: CASSANLRETQYF. In DNA, the CDR3 is TGTGCCAGCAGCGCAAACCTAAGAGAGACCCAGTACTTC.

The rearrangement links TRBV28 to TRBJ2-3; D might be TRBD2 (5 bases). This CDR3 comprises 14 residues. The germline V gene encodes CDR1 MDHEN and CDR2 SYDVKM. The germline V and J ends were trimmed by 5 bases and 0 bases, with 9 bases remaining between them. CDR3 nucleotide sequence: TGTGCCAGCAGTAAGCGGTTTAGCACAGATACGCAGTATTTT. This codes for CASSKRFSTDTQYF. Full variable domain (missing parts from reference TRBV28 and TRBJ2-3): DVKVTQSSRYLVKRTGEKVFLECVQDMDHENMFWYRQDPGLGLRLIYFSYDVKMKEKGDIPEGYSVSREKKERFSLILESASTNQTSMYLCASSKRFSTDTQYFGPGTRLTVL.

In its sample, this clonotype was seen many times. This sequence joins TRBV12-3 or TRBV12-4 and TRBJ1-5; D not certain. The V gene lost 0 bases and the J gene lost 7 bases, with 7 bases spanning the gap. This CDR3 is built from 13 residues. CDR3 residues: CASSLAGRQPQHF. The CDR3, as DNA: TGTGCCAGCAGTTTAGCAGGAAGACAGCCCCAGCATTTT.

This clonotype was detected many times. The V call is TRBV7-2, the J call TRBJ2-1; TRBD2 agrees at 10 bases. The CDR3 is 16 residues long. The ends lost 5 bases at V and 2 bases at J; junction bases unmatched: 6. In germline, CDR1 is SGHTA, CDR2 FQGNSA. CDR3 region: CASSTASGSTYNEQFF. The CDR3 nucleotides are TGTGCCAGCAGCACCGCTAGCGGGAGTACCTACAATGAGCAGTTCTTC.

As for this clonotype: The junction does not match germline at one end; this may be a read error. The chain couples TRBV5-4 to TRBJ2-7, with a possible D match to TRBD2 (6 bases). Germline V CDR1 and CDR2: SGHNT, YYREEE (reference sequence). The CDR3 is 11 amino acids. CDR3 amino acids: CASSLRGLAAF. The CDR3 DNA follows: TGTGCCAGCAGCTTAAGGGGACTCGCTGCCTTC. Full variable domain (outside the CDR3, taken from reference TRBV5-4 and TRBJ2-7): ETGVTQSPTHLIKTRGQQVTLRCSSQSGHNTVSWYQQALGQGPQFIFQYYREEENGRGNFPPRFSGLQFPNYSSELNVNALELDDSALYLCASSLRGLAAFGPGTRLTVT.

This clonotype came up many times. V gene TRBV6-1 combines with J gene TRBJ2-1, with TRBD2 as a possible D gene (6 bases). There are 12 residues in the CDR3. V shed 4 bases and J shed 8 bases, with 9 bases lying between them. Germline values: CDR1 MNHNS, CDR2 SASEGT. This CDR3 reads CASSVWGDEQFF. For the CDR3, the DNA is TGTGCCAGCAGTGTGTGGGGGGATGAGCAGTTCTTC.